This T cell receptor beta chain comes out of a study of control samples from healthy donors and cancer patients. Assay used: immunoSEQ multiplex PCR; TCRdb lists only in-frame clones, some missing. The sample includes under 70,000 clones, 88% seen only once; the top ten take about 3.8%. The CDR3 consists of 16 residues. Germline values: CDR1 SGDLS, CDR2 YYNGEE. V lost 0 bases and J lost 0, with 12 bases in between. The source of this sequence is a man over 45 in good health. This chain uses TRBV9 with TRBJ1-1, with D possibly TRBD1 on 5 matching bases. Specimen: blood. CDR3 sequence reads: CASSVDAGRMNTEAFF. The CDR3 DNA sequence: TGTGCCAGCAGCGTAGATGCAGGGCGCATGAACACTGAAGCTTTCTTT.